This entry lists 10 T cell receptor beta chains sequenced from one sample in a study of blood T cell repertoires in COVID-19. Sequenced by immunoSEQ multiplex PCR; TCRdb stores in-frame clones only, minus some. The sample shows 150,000 to 200,000 clones, more than 85% of them seen only once. The sample taken for sequencing was peripheral blood. All receptors come from a woman aged 55-69 years with COVID-19, enrolled during active disease.

The genes are TRBV27 and TRBJ2-7; possibly TRBD2 for D (6 bases). The CDR3 totals 12 residues. V was trimmed by 8 bases and J by 2 bases, leaving 10 bases between them. The V gene's germline CDR1 is MNHEY and CDR2 SMNVEV (reference sequence). CDR3 sequence reads: CASATGAYEQYF. In DNA form, the CDR3 reads TGTGCCAGCGCGACGGGAGCCTACGAGCAGTACTTC.

The rearrangement links TRBV2 to TRBJ2-7; D may be TRBD1 (5 bases). The germline V gene has CDR1 SNHLY and CDR2 FYNNEI. The V and J ends lost 7 bases and 3 bases respectively, with 22 bases between them. This CDR3 has 16 amino acids. The CDR3 reads CASKGRTPSENYEQYF. The DNA for the CDR3 is TGTGCCAGCAAAGGACGGACACCCTCTGAGAACTACGAGCAGTACTTC.

The genes are TRBV14 and TRBJ1-3; D is perhaps TRBD1 (5 bases). Germline values: CDR1 SGHDN, CDR2 FVKESK. The CDR3 covers 14 residues. Trimming pared 0 bases from V and 5 bases from J, leaving 8 bases between. CDR3 DNA: TGTGCCAGCAGCCAAGAACGGGGGAGAAACACCATATATTTT. Protein product: CASSQERGRNTIYF. The full variable domain, completed using reference TRBV14 and TRBJ1-3, is EAGVTQFPSHSVIEKGQTVTLRCDPISGHDNLYWYRRVMGKEIKFLLHFVKESKQDESGMPNNRFLAERTGGTYSTLKVQPAELEDSGVYFCASSQERGRNTIYFGEGSWLTVV.

This sequence joins TRBV6-2 or TRBV6-3 and TRBJ2-7; TRBD1 might be the D (6 bases). Germline assignment: CDR1 MNHEY and CDR2 SVGEGT. V was pared by 0 bases and J by 3 bases, with 12 bases between. The CDR3 sequence is 15 residues long. CDR3 sequence: CASSYSNQGNYEQYF. The CDR3 DNA sequence: TGTGCCAGCAGTTACTCGAACCAGGGGAACTACGAGCAGTACTTC.

This chain links TRBV7-9 with TRBJ2-2; 7 nucleotides line up with TRBD1. Germline V gene sequence: CDR1 SEHNR, CDR2 FQNEAQ (reference sequence). The V segment lost 1 base and the J segment 4 bases; nucleotides outside the gene matches: 3. The length of the CDR3 is 15 residues. The CDR3 loop is CASSLVRGITGELFF. The DNA of the CDR3 is TGTGCCAGCAGCTTAGTCAGGGGGATCACCGGGGAGCTGTTTTTT.

The chain combines TRBV4-1 with TRBJ1-6, with a weak D call TRBD1 (6 bases). Germline V gives CDR1 MGHRA, CDR2 YSYEKL. This CDR3 contains 16 residues. Deletions cut 3 bases from V and 5 bases from J, with 14 bases between. The DNA for the CDR3 is TGCGCCAGCAGCCAGGACCCGGGACATGATAATTCACCCCTCCACTTT. It encodes CASSQDPGHDNSPLHF.

The rearrangement joins TRBV5-1 to TRBJ2-3, with 7 bases fitting TRBD1. The CDR3 is 14 residues long. Unmatched junction bases numbered 2, after V lost 4 bases and J lost 0 bases. The V gene's germline CDR1 is SGHRS and CDR2 YFSETQ. The CDR3 here is CASSPDRSTDTQYF. The CDR3 DNA follows: TGCGCCAGCAGCCCGGACAGGAGCACAGATACGCAGTATTTT.

The V and J genes are TRBV27 and TRBJ1-2; 10 bases are shared with TRBD1. The germline CDR1 and CDR2 sequences are MNHEY and SMNVEV (reference sequence). CDR3 length: 16 amino acids. After removal of 6 bases from V and 6 bases from J, the junction contained 13 bases not matched to a gene. The CDR3 coding sequence is TGTGCCAGCAGCTTTCTAGATCCGGGACAGGGGCATGGCTACACCTTC. Protein product: CASSFLDPGQGHGYTF.

CDR3 coding DNA: TGTGCCAGCAGCCAAGGACTTTCCTCCTACGAGCAGTACTTC. Its translation is CASSQGLSSYEQYF. The V gene is TRBV3-1 (or the pseudogene TRBV3-2), the J gene TRBJ2-7; D unresolved. CDR1 and CDR2 from the germline V gene are LGHDT and YNNKEL (reference sequence). CDR3 length: 14 residues. Between the trimmed V and J ends, which lost 1 base and 0 bases, there was a span of 7 bases.

The V gene is TRBV6-6, the J gene TRBJ1-5, with 9 bases matching TRBD1. Germline lookup yields CDR1 MNHNY and CDR2 SVGAGI (reference sequence). CDR3 length: 16 residues. The ends lost 7 bases at V and 0 bases at J; junction bases unmatched: 7. This CDR3 reads CASIRDREFSNQPQHF. In nucleotides, the CDR3 is TGTGCCAGCATTAGGGACAGGGAATTTAGCAATCAGCCCCAGCATTTT.